A selection of T cell receptor beta chains follows, all from one sample in a study of T cells in narcolepsy. Clones were read by immunoSEQ multiplex PCR, and TCRdb kept only the in-frame ones, dropping some. The table has tens of thousands of clones, approximately 86% seen once; the top ten hold more than 0.65%. Input material: CD45RA- memory CD4+ T cells from PBMCs. Receptor source: a human donor with narcolepsy. Both conserved end residues are part of each CDR3. A D gene is named only where the DNA matches it firmly. The size entry is marked missing in some rows and otherwise reads once, few, many or a size class.

v_call,cdr3_length,d_call,j_call,clone_size,cdr3_aa,cdr3_nt
TRBV7-3,17,TRBD2,TRBJ2-5,-,CASSPGGTSGGAWTQYF,TGTGCCAGCAGCCCCGGGGGGACTAGCGGGGGTGCCTGGACCCAGTACTTC
TRBV29-1,13,-,TRBJ2-1,-,CSVVETAYNEQFF,TGCAGCGTTGTTGAGACGGCGTACAATGAGCAGTTCTTC
TRBV9,15,-,TRBJ1-3,once,CASSVYGSSGNTIYF,TGTGCCAGCAGCGTCTACGGATCTTCTGGAAACACCATATATTTT
TRBV11-3,17,TRBD1,TRBJ2-7,-,CASPSNHGQADSYEQYF,TGTGCCAGCCCTTCGAACCACGGACAGGCCGACTCCTACGAGCAGTACTTC
TRBV5-6,14,-,TRBJ2-7,-,CASSLVSSSYEQYF,TGTGCCAGCAGCTTAGTGAGCAGCTCCTACGAGCAGTACTTC
TRBV7-7,15,-,TRBJ2-5,-,CASSLVPGKGETQYF,TGTGCCAGCAGCTTAGTACCAGGGAAGGGAGAGACCCAGTACTTC
TRBV28,12,-,TRBJ1-5,-,CASSSTDQPQHF,TGTGCCAGCAGCTCAACAGATCAGCCCCAGCATTTT
TRBV6-1,15,-,TRBJ2-7,once,CASRPGQSPAYEQYF,TGTGCCAGCAGACCCGGACAGTCCCCCGCCTACGAGCAGTACTTC
TRBV30,15,-,TRBJ1-6,-,CAWGRTGTNLTPLHF,TGTGCCTGGGGTCGTACCGGGACAAACCTGACACCCCTCCACTTT
TRBV4-2,15,-,TRBJ1-2,few,CASSQDYSSGYGYTF,TGTGCCAGCAGCCAAGATTACTCATCGGGCTATGGCTACACCTTC
TRBV7-5,13,-,TRBJ1-2,-,CVRSLTSPYGYTF,TGTGTCAGAAGCTTAACCTCCCCCTATGGCTACACCTTC
TRBV11-3,13,-,TRBJ1-1,-,CASSSRGNTEAFF,TGTGCCAGCAGCTCCAGGGGGAACACTGAAGCTTTCTTT
TRBV7-2,14,TRBD1,TRBJ2-1,-,CASSLGGTGIVQFF,TGTGCCAGCAGCTTAGGCGGGACAGGGATAGTGCAGTTCTTC
TRBV10-3,14,-,TRBJ2-3,-,CAISDSGGTDTQYF,TGTGCCATCAGTGATTCGGGAGGCACAGATACGCAGTATTTT
TRBV6-5,14,TRBD1,TRBJ2-2,-,CASSDGTGAGELFF,TGTGCCAGCAGTGACGGGACAGGGGCCGGGGAGCTGTTTTTT
TRBV11-3,15,-,TRBJ2-3,-,CASSHGVGIADTQYF,TGTGCCAGCAGTCACGGGGTGGGGATCGCTGATACGCAGTATTTT
TRBV7-9,12,-,TRBJ2-5,-,CASSLDQETQYF,TGTGCCAGCAGCTTGGATCAAGAGACCCAGTACTTC
TRBV7-2,13,TRBD2,TRBJ2-5,-,CASSSHLGLAAYF,TGTGCCAGCAGCTCCCACCTCGGGCTAGCGGCGTACTTC
TRBV7-7,13,-,TRBJ2-7,few,CASSLHVGGEQYF,TGTGCCAGCAGCCTCCACGTTGGCGGCGAGCAGTACTTC
TRBV9,16,TRBD1,TRBJ2-3,-,CASSGGTGSFTDTQYF,TGTGCCAGCAGCGGGGGGACAGGTAGCTTCACAGATACGCAGTATTTT
TRBV28,13,-,TRBJ2-1,-,CASSLHGYNEQFF,TGTGCCAGCAGTTTACACGGTTACAATGAGCAGTTCTTC
TRBV5-1,15,-,TRBJ1-1,-,CASSLEEGTNTEAFF,TGCGCCAGCAGCTTGGAGGAGGGGACGAACACTGAAGCTTTCTTT
TRBV6-1,15,TRBD1,TRBJ1-6,-,CASSDPDRINSPLHF,TGTGCCAGCAGTGACCCGGACAGGATTAATTCACCCCTCCACTTT
TRBV6-5,12,TRBD2,TRBJ2-7,-,CASSYTGGEQYF,TGTGCCAGCAGTTACACGGGGGGTGAGCAGTACTTC
TRBV7-2,15,-,TRBJ2-2,-,CASSPRAAGTGELFF,TGTGCCAGCAGCCCCAGGGCGGCGGGTACCGGGGAGCTGTTTTTT
TRBV5-6,17,TRBD2,TRBJ2-1,once,CASSKKSGTSVYNEQFF,TGTGCCAGCAGCAAGAAATCCGGGACTAGCGTATACAATGAGCAGTTCTTC
TRBV7-2,16,TRBD2,TRBJ2-3,-,CASSFGTSVSTDTQYF,TGTGCCAGCAGCTTTGGGACTAGCGTTAGCACAGATACGCAGTATTTT
TRBV7-3,13,-,TRBJ2-1,-,CASSVDSYNEQFF,TGTGCCAGCAGCGTCGACTCCTACAATGAGCAGTTCTTC
TRBV4-2,16,TRBD2,TRBJ2-5,-,CASSQERGGKGETQYF,TGTGCCAGCAGCCAAGAGCGGGGGGGTAAAGGAGAGACCCAGTACTTC
TRBV5-4,15,-,TRBJ2-5,-,CASSLSGSVQETQYF,TGTGCCAGCAGCTTGTCCGGCAGCGTCCAAGAGACCCAGTACTTC
TRBV19,13,-,TRBJ1-1,-,CASSILVNTEAFF,TGTGCCAGTAGTATCTTGGTGAACACTGAAGCTTTCTTT
TRBV7-2,14,-,TRBJ2-1,-,CASSLELGYNEQFF,TGTGCCAGCAGCTTAGAACTAGGATACAATGAGCAGTTCTTC
TRBV20-1,11,-,TRBJ2-2,-,CSASETGELFF,TGCAGTGCTAGTGAGACCGGGGAGCTGTTTTTT
TRBV5-1,16,-,TRBJ2-7,-,CASSLVLGDILYEQYF,TGCGCCAGCAGCTTGGTCCTGGGGGACATCCTCTACGAGCAGTACTTC
TRBV5-8,18,TRBD1,TRBJ2-3,-,CASSSDRDRGTSTDTQYF,TGTGCCAGCAGTTCAGACCGGGACAGGGGAACTAGCACAGATACGCAGTATTTT
TRBV7-2,16,TRBD1,TRBJ1-5,-,CASSRAHGQGYQPQHF,TGTGCCAGCAGCCGGGCCCATGGACAGGGATATCAGCCCCAGCATTTT
TRBV5-1,16,TRBD1,TRBJ1-1,once,CASSSNIVTGETEAFF,TGCGCCAGCAGCTCGAACATCGTGACAGGGGAAACTGAAGCTTTCTTT
TRBV5-6,14,-,TRBJ1-4,-,CASSSLRVLGKLFF,TGTGCCAGCAGCTCTTTGAGGGTTCTGGGAAAACTGTTTTTT
TRBV28,14,-,TRBJ1-5,-,CASSLRGMNQPQHF,TGTGCCAGCAGTTTGAGGGGTATGAATCAGCCCCAGCATTTT
TRBV4-3,16,TRBD1,TRBJ1-5,-,CASSQGTGTGFQPQHF,TGCGCCAGCAGCCAAGGGACCGGGACAGGGTTTCAGCCCCAGCATTTT
TRBV7-2,12,-,TRBJ2-1,once,CASSPPLGLKFF,TGTGCCAGCAGCCCGCCTTTGGGCCTTAAGTTCTTC
TRBV4-2,14,TRBD2,TRBJ2-1,-,CASSQASPSGEQFF,TGTGCCAGCAGCCAAGCCTCTCCTAGCGGGGAGCAGTTCTTC
TRBV7-7,14,-,TRBJ1-3,-,CASSSTPVGDTIYF,TGTGCTAGCAGCTCCACACCGGTTGGGGACACCATATATTTT
TRBV11-2,13,-,TRBJ1-2,-,CASSSDRTRGYTF,TGTGCCAGCAGCTCAGACAGGACCCGCGGCTACACCTTC
TRBV5-1,13,-,TRBJ1-4,-,CASSKGSGEKLFF,TGCGCCAGCAGCAAGGGGTCGGGAGAAAAACTGTTTTTT
TRBV5-4,17,TRBD1,TRBJ1-4,-,CASSKKTGAEGNEKLFF,TGTGCCAGCAGCAAGAAAACAGGGGCGGAGGGTAATGAAAAACTGTTTTTT
TRBV15,17,TRBD1,TRBJ2-4,-,CATSRDRDSGTKNIQYF,TGTGCCACCAGCAGAGATCGGGACAGCGGCACCAAAAACATTCAGTACTTC
TRBV10-1,14,-,TRBJ1-2,few,CASTLRTSNYGYTF,TGCGCCAGCACTCTGAGGACCTCTAACTATGGCTACACCTTC
TRBV27,13,-,TRBJ1-2,-,CASSLVGNYGYTF,TGTGCCAGCAGTTTGGTAGGGAACTATGGCTACACCTTC
TRBV27,13,-,TRBJ2-3,once,CASSLKSTDTQYF,TGTGCCAGCAGTTTAAAGAGCACAGATACGCAGTATTTT